Following are 7 T cell receptor beta chains from one sample sequenced in a study of shared clonotypes between healthy human individuals. Assay used: immunoSEQ multiplex PCR; TCRdb lists only in-frame clones, some missing. Of over 400,000 clones in the sample, around 95% were seen once. Sequenced material: naive CD4+ T cells sorted from blood. Subset of the sample: CD45RA+ positively selected. Receptors were obtained from a woman between 25 and 40 years old in good health.

The V and J genes are TRBV6-1 and TRBJ2-7; TRBD2 matches 7 bases. Trimming cost V 0 bases and J 4 bases; bases outside gene matches: 9. CDR1 MNHNS and CDR2 SASEGT come from the germline V gene. CDR3 length: 16 residues. For the CDR3, the DNA is TGTGCCAGCAGTGAAGCTGGAGTAGCGGGTGTGTACGAGCAGTACTTC. It is translated as CASSEAGVAGVYEQYF.

The chain employs TRBV6-5 and TRBJ1-1; the D is unclear. V was trimmed by 2 bases and J by 3 bases, leaving 7 bases between them. Germline-derived CDR1 and CDR2 are MNHEY and SVGAGI. CDR3 length: 13 residues. The CDR3 DNA is TGTGCCAGCAGTTACAGGAGCGACACTGAAGCTTTCTTT. This encodes CASSYRSDTEAFF.

The chain uses TRBV18 and TRBJ2-2; D not certain. CDR3 length: 15 amino acids. CDR1 KGHSH and CDR2 LQKENI come from the germline V gene. Trimming removed 0 bases from V and 6 bases from J, with 11 bases in between. CDR3 in amino acids: CASSPPPGFAGELFF. The CDR3 nucleotides read TGTGCCAGCTCACCACCGCCGGGTTTCGCCGGGGAGCTGTTTTTT.

The chain carries TRBV19 and TRBJ2-1, with 15 bases that match TRBD2. V was pared by 6 bases and J by 2 bases, with 11 bases of the junction left unmatched. Germline values: CDR1 LNHDA, CDR2 SQIVND (reference sequence). The CDR3 covers 19 residues. The CDR3 is CASRASRTSGRAAYNEQFF. CDR3 bases: TGTGCCAGTAGGGCGTCTCGGACTAGCGGGAGGGCTGCCTACAATGAGCAGTTCTTC.

The rearrangement uses TRBV21-1 and TRBJ2-7; TRBD2, the table's D call, lacks a check against the DNA. TRBV21-1 is designated a pseudogene. The CDR3 totals 19 residues. Here the CDR3 reads CASSKDKGLAGATIYEQYF. For the CDR3, the DNA is TGTGCCAGCAGCAAAGACAAGGGACTAGCGGGAGCCACCATCTACGAGCAGTACTTC.

The J gene is TRBJ1-5, the V gene TRBV18; D possibly corresponds to TRBD1 (5 bases). Germline lookup yields CDR1 KGHSH and CDR2 LQKENI. Trimming cost V 5 bases and J 7 bases, with 12 bases left between them. CDR3 length: 13 amino acids. CDR3 nucleotide sequence: TGTGCCAGCTCATCTCAGGGTGCACAGCCCCAGCATTTT. It codes for CASSSQGAQPQHF.

The chain's CDR3 is CATSISSEPYNEQFF. CDR3 DNA: TGTGCCACCAGCATCTCTAGCGAGCCGTACAATGAGCAGTTCTTC. V usage is TRBV15 and J usage is TRBJ2-1; a possible D gene is TRBD2 (6 bases). Trimming cost V 4 bases and J 4 bases, with 14 bases left between them. CDR3 length equals 15 residues. Germline CDR1 and CDR2: LNHNV and YYDKDF (reference sequence).